This T cell receptor (beta chain) was identified during a study of CD8 T cells in ankylosing spondylitis. Broader study findings: Characteristic of ankylosing spondylitis blood, it appeared, was a TCR beta motif comprising eight highly homologous variants. Clones linked to disease, bearing a CD8+ phenotype, were relatively rare in peripheral blood. There was reportedly significant enrichment of clones that were disease-linked in matched ankylosing spondylitis synovial fluid.

Via MiXCR, TCRdb re-called the 5' RACE reads, giving one row per CDR3 protein. Among around 340,000 distinct CDR3 sequences, about 15% were seen once, and the ten largest hold about 1%. As regards this clonotype: Its antigen is as yet unknown.

Sequencing was carried out using blood, either unsorted or a sorted T cell fraction (not recorded which). This TCR was sampled from a male donor with ankylosing spondylitis or in good health (not recorded which).

This CDR3 is CASSPPPGAFGNQPQHF. The CDR3 coding sequence is TGTGCCAGCTCACCACCTCCAGGTGCGTTCGGGAATCAGCCCCAGCATTTT. The chain uses TRBV18 and TRBJ1-5, with D hard to call. The CDR3 contains 17 residues. V lost 0 bases, J lost 4 bases, and 16 bases lay in between. Germline CDR1 and CDR2: KGHSH and LQKENI.